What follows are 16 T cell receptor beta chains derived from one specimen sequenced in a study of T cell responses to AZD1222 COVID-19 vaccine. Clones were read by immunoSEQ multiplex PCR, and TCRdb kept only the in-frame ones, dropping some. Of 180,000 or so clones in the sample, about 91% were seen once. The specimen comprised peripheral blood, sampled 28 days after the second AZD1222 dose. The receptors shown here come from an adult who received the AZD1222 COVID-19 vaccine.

CDR3 nucleotide sequence: TGCGCCAGCAGCTCGAGCAGGAGGGGGAACACTGAAGCTTTCTTT. Translating gives CASSSSRRGNTEAFF. The chain combines TRBV5-1 with TRBJ1-1; D might be TRBD1 (5 bases). V shed 3 bases and J shed 1 base, with 13 bases lying between them. The germline V gene encodes CDR1 SGHRS and CDR2 YFSETQ. This CDR3 contains 15 residues.

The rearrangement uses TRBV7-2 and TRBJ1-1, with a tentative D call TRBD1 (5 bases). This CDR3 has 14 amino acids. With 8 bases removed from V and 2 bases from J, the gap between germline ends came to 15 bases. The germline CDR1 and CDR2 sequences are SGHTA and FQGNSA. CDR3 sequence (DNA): TGTGCCAGCGGCGTGGGGCGGGGTAACACTGAAGCTTTCTTT. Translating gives CASGVGRGNTEAFF.

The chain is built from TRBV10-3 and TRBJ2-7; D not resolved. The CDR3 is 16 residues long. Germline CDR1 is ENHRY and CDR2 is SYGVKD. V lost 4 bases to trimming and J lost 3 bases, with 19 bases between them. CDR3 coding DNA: TGTGCCATCAGTGCTCTAGGGTCAGGCCCCCTCTACGAGCAGTACTTC. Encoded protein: CAISALGSGPLYEQYF.

CDR3: CASSQDRGQYNEQFF. The CDR3 DNA reads TGTGCCAGCAGTCAGGACAGGGGGCAGTACAATGAGCAGTTCTTC. This rearrangement joins TRBV7-8 to TRBJ2-1, with 11 bases fitting TRBD1. Germline CDR1 reads SGHVS; CDR2 reads FQNEAQ. Germline trimming cut 6 bases from V and 4 bases from J; bases unmatched to any gene: 5. The CDR3 contains 15 residues.

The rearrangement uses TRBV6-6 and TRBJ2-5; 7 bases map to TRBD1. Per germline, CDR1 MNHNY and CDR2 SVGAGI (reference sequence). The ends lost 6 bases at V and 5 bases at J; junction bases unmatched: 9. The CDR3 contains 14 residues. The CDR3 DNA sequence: TGTGCCAGCAGAAACGAACAGGGGCCCGAGACCCAGTACTTC. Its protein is CASRNEQGPETQYF.

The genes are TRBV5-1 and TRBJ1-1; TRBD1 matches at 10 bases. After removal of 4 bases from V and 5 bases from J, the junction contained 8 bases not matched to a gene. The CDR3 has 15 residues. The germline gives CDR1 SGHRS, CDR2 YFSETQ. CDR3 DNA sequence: TGCGCCAGCAGCCCGCAGACAGGGGGCAAGACTGAAGCTTTCTTT. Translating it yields CASSPQTGGKTEAFF.

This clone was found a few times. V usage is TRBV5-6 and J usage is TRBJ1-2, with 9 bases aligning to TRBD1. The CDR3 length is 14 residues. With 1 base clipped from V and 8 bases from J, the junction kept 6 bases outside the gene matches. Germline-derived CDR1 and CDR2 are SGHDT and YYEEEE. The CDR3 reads CASSLYDRGSGYTF. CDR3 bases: TGTGCCAGCAGCTTGTACGACAGGGGGTCCGGCTACACCTTC. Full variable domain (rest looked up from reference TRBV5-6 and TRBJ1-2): DAGVTQSPTHLIKTRGQQVTLRCSPKSGHDTVSWYQQALGQGPQFIFQYYEEEERQRGNFPDRFSGHQFPNYSSELNVNALLLGDSALYLCASSLYDRGSGYTFGSGTRLTVV.

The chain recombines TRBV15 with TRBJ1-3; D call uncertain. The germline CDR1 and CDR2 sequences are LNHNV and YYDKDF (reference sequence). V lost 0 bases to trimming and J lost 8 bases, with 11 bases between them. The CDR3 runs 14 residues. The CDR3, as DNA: TGTGCCACCAGCAGAGAAGGCCCGTGGGACACCATATATTTT. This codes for CATSREGPWDTIYF.

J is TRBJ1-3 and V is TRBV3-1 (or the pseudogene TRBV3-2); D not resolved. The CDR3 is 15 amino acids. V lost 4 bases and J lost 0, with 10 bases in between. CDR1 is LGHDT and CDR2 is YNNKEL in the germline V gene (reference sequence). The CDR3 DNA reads TGTGCCAGCAGCCGAGAGGTGCTCTCTGGAAACACCATATATTTT. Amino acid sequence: CASSREVLSGNTIYF.

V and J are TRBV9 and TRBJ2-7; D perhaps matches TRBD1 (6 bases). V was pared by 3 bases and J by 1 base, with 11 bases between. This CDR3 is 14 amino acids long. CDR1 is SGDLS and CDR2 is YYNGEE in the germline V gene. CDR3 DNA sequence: TGTGCCAGCAGCGCGGGGACAAGTTCCTACGAGCAGTACTTC. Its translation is CASSAGTSSYEQYF.

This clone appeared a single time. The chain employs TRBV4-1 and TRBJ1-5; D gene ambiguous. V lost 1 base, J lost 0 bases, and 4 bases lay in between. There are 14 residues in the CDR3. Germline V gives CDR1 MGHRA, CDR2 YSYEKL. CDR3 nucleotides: TGCGCCAGCAGCCAAGGCAGTAGCAATCAGCCCCAGCATTTT. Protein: CASSQGSSNQPQHF.

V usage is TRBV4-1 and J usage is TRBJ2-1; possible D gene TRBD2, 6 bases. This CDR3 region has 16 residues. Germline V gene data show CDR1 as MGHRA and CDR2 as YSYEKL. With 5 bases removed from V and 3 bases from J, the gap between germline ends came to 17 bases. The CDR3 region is CASSLAAESDYNEQFF. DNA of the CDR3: TGCGCCAGCAGCTTAGCGGCTGAGTCAGACTACAATGAGCAGTTCTTC.

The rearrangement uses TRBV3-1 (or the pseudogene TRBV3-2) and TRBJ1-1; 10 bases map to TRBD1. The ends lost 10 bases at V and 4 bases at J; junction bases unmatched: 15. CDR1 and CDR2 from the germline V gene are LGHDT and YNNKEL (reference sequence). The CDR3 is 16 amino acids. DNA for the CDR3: TGTGCCACCTCCAGAGACCCGGGACAGGGGACCACTGAAGCTTTCTTT. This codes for CATSRDPGQGTTEAFF.

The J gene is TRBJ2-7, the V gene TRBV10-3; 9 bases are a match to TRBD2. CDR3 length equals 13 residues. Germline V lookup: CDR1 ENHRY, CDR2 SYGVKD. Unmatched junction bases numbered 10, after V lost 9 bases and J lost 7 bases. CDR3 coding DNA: TGTGCCATTTGCGGGACTAGCCAAGGTGAGCAGTACTTC. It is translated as CAICGTSQGEQYF.

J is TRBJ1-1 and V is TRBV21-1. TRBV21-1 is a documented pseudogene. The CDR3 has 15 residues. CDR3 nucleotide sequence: TGTGCCAGCAGCAAAAGTCGCCGGGAGCGTTCTGGAGCTTTCTTT. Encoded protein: CASSKSRRERSGAFF.

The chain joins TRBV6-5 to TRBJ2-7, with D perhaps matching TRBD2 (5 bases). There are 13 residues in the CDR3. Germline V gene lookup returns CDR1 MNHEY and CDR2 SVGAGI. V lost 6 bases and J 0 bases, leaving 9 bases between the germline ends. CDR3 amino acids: CASSTGLSYEQYF. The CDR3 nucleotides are TGTGCCAGCAGCACCGGACTCTCCTACGAGCAGTACTTC.